What follows is one TCR beta chain and its context. This sample is drawn from a study of blood T cell repertoires in COVID-19. Study-wide context: Material from acute and convalescent COVID-19 was sourced from the United States, Italy and Spain. The analysed material was cDNA or gDNA that came from T cells, B-cell-depleted T cells, or PBMCs.

In the original processing: Cell counts per sample came from amplifying reference gene primers. This table comes from immunoSEQ multiplex PCR, and its TCRdb copy is limited to in-frame clones, with some not included. From that table come the V and J calls and clone size; the DNA was used to work out D and trimming. The sample consists of 150,000 to 200,000 clones, more than 70% of them appearing once. Germline V gene data show CDR1 as MGHRA and CDR2 as YSYEKL. CDR3 length equals 15 residues. Trimming stripped 4 bases from V and 2 bases from J, with 15 bases between. V and J are TRBV4-1 and TRBJ2-7; D might be TRBD1 (6 bases). The TCR was taken from an elderly woman with active or convalescent COVID-19. Specimen: peripheral blood. The CDR3 loop reads CASSLVETGTYEQYF. The CDR3 region has the DNA TGCGCCAGCAGCCTGGTGGAGACAGGTACCTACGAGCAGTACTTC.